This T cell receptor (beta chain) was retrieved from a study of cytomegalovirus exposure and HLA in healthy donors. PCR was performed using 60 Vbeta and 13 Jbeta primers. Produced via immunoSEQ multiplex PCR; TCRdb's table is partial and in-frame only. The table records about 180,000 clones, about 77% of them present only once. This sequence was found in a man aged 60 to 75 in good health and CMV-seronegative. Sequenced material: PBMCs.

CDR3 coding DNA: TGTGCCAGCTCACTATTCATGGTGGGCAACACAGATACGCAGTATTTT. Translated, it gives CASSLFMVGNTDTQYF. The chain links TRBV18 to TRBJ2-3; no reliable D call. The germline gives CDR1 KGHSH, CDR2 LQKENI. The CDR3 is 16 residues long. Trimming shortened V by 4 bases and J by 2 bases, and 16 bases separated the two germline ends.